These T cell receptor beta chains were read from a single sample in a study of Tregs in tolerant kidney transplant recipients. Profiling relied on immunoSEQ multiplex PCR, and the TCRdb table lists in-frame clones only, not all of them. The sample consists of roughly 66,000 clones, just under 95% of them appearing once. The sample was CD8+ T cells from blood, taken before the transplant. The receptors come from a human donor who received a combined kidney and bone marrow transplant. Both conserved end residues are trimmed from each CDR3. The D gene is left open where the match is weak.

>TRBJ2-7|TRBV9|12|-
ASSLGGIIYEQY
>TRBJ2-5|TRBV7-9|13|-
ASSLGRARGETQY
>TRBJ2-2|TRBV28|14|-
ASSLPRGVNTGELF
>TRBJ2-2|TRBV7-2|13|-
ASSETSGLGSELF
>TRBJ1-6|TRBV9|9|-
ASGAIGALH
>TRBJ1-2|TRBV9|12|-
ASSVDGAAYGYT
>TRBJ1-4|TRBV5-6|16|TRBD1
ASSFYRQGDATNEKLF
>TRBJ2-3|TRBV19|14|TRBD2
ASSIDTSGGTDTQY
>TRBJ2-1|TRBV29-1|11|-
SAVTTSNNEQF
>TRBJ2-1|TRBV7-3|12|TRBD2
ASSLLAGGPEQF
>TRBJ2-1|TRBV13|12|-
ASSLPNRDNEQF
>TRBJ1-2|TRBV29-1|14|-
SVEEDKYRQTYGYT
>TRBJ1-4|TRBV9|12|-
ASSGGQPSEKLF
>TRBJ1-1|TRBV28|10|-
ASSFRSSEAF
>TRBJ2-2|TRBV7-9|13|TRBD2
ASSLGGGNTGELF
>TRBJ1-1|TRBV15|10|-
ATSKERVGAF
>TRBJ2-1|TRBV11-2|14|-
ASSLGWGGPYNEQF